The present TCR beta chain was sequenced within a study of cytomegalovirus exposure and HLA in healthy donors. Study-wide results and caveats: Some TCR beta chains (roughly 150 of them) were listed as cytomegalovirus-associated. A later analysis by the authors found several of the most significant clusters apparently linked to common viral pathogens.

Notes on this clone: The target antigen is unknown.

V gave up 8 bases and J gave up 0 bases; unmatched junction bases: 9. Germline V lookup: CDR1 WSHSY, CDR2 SAAADI. This CDR3 is built from 15 residues. PCR was performed using 60 Vbeta and 13 Jbeta primers. Only in-frame clones appear in the TCRdb table, and some are missing; sequencing was by immunoSEQ multiplex PCR. The sample includes approximately 45,000 clones, approximately 72% seen only once; the top ten take 3% to 4%. This sequence joins TRBV10-2 and TRBJ1-2; 7 bases match TRBD1. Sequencing used PBMCs. The source is a woman aged 30 to 39 in good health and CMV-seronegative. CDR3 sequence (DNA): TGCGCCAGCCTAGGGGACAGCTTAGCTAACTATGGCTACACCTTC. Translated, it gives CASLGDSLANYGYTF.